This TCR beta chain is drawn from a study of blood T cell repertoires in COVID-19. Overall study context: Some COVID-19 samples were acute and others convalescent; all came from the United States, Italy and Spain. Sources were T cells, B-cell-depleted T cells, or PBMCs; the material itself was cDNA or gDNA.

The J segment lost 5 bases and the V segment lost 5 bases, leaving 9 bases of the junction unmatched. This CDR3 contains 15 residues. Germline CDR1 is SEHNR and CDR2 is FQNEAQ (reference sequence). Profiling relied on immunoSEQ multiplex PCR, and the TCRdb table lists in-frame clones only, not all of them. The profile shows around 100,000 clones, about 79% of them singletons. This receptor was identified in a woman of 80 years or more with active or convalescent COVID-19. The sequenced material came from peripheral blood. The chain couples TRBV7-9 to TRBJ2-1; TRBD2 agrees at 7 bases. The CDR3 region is CASSPPGRGDNEQFF. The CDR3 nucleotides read TGTGCCAGCAGCCCCCCCGGACGGGGGGACAATGAGCAGTTCTTC.